This is a list of T cell receptor beta chains from one sample in a study of blood T cell repertoires in COVID-19. The data were produced by immunoSEQ multiplex PCR, yet TCRdb's version contains in-frame clones alone and is incomplete. The table shows approximately 240,000 clones, with around 85% occurring only once. The sequenced material came from peripheral blood. The receptor set was obtained from a woman aged 60 to 75 with active or convalescent COVID-19. The CDR3 runs from the conserved cysteine through the conserved F or W. D genes are given only for firm matches. Some rows mark clone size as missing; the rest say once, few, many or name a class of expanded clone.

D gene,clone size,CDR3 length,V gene,J gene,CDR3 DNA,CDR3 protein
.,.,16,TRBV21-1,TRBJ1-6,TGTGCCAGCAGCACGTTCGGCGGCAGGGCAAATTCACCCCTCCACTTT,CASSTFGGRANSPLHF
.,.,15,TRBV5-1,TRBJ2-7,TGCGCCAGCAGCTTAGTTACGGGGAATACCTACGAGCAGTACTTC,CASSLVTGNTYEQYF
.,once,12,TRBV29-1,TRBJ1-1,TGCAGCGTTGGAATGAGGGACACTGAAGCTTTCTTT,CSVGMRDTEAFF
TRBD1,.,16,TRBV7-8,TRBJ2-1,TGTGCCAGCAGACCTACAGGGGGCCCATCCTACAATGAGCAGTTCTTC,CASRPTGGPSYNEQFF
TRBD2,many,16,TRBV5-5,TRBJ2-4,TGTGCCAGCAGCTCCACGGGAGGGATAGGGGAAAACATTCAGTACTTC,CASSSTGGIGENIQYF
TRBD2,.,13,TRBV2,TRBJ2-5,TGTGCCAGCAAGGGACTAGCGGCCGAGACCCAGTACTTC,CASKGLAAETQYF
.,.,15,TRBV12-5,TRBJ2-2,TGTGCTAGTGGATCCAGCGACTTGAACACCGGGGAGCTGTTTTTT,CASGSSDLNTGELFF
TRBD1,once,14,TRBV5-6,TRBJ2-1,TGTGCCAGCAGCCAGGGACAGTTCTACAATGAGCAGTTCTTC,CASSQGQFYNEQFF
.,.,14,TRBV5-1,TRBJ1-1,TGCGCCAGCAGCCGACAGCCCTCTAACACTGAAGCTTTCTTT,CASSRQPSNTEAFF
.,.,14,TRBV13,TRBJ1-1,TGTGCCAGCAGCTTTGACAGGAGGTCCACTGAAGCTTTCTTT,CASSFDRRSTEAFF
.,.,14,TRBV3-1/TRBV3-2,TRBJ2-7,TGTGCCAGCAGCCGGCCCGGGGAAGTTTTTGAGCAGTACTTC,CASSRPGEVFEQYF
.,.,14,TRBV6-5,TRBJ1-5,TGTGCCAGCAGCCGACAGATTAGCAATCAGCCCCAGCATTTT,CASSRQISNQPQHF
.,.,15,TRBV14,TRBJ1-5,TGTGCCAGCAGCCAAGAACTGGCAGGGTGGCAGCCCCAGCATTTT,CASSQELAGWQPQHF
TRBD2,few,13,TRBV9,TRBJ2-1,TGTGCCAGCAGCCAGACTAGCGGCAATGAGCAGTTCTTC,CASSQTSGNEQFF
.,.,12,TRBV19,TRBJ2-3,TGTGCCAGTAGTGTCCCACTGGATACGCAGTATTTT,CASSVPLDTQYF
TRBD2,.,16,TRBV10-3,TRBJ2-1,TGTGCCATCAGTACCCAGGAGCGGGGGGGTCGCAATGAGCAGTTCTTC,CAISTQERGGRNEQFF
.,.,15,TRBV10-2,TRBJ1-2,TGCGCCAGCAGTGAGGCCCCAGGTGCATCTTATGGCTACACCTTC,CASSEAPGASYGYTF
TRBD2,.,15,TRBV11-2,TRBJ2-5,TGTGCCAGCAGCTTAGCGGGAGGGAACCAAGAGACCCAGTACTTC,CASSLAGGNQETQYF
TRBD2,.,16,TRBV11-2,TRBJ2-5,TGTGCCAGCAGCCCGTTGACTAGCGGGGGGGACGAGACCCAGTACTTC,CASSPLTSGGDETQYF
TRBD1,.,17,TRBV2,TRBJ2-1,TGTGCCAGCAGCACCTCTAGGACAGGGGCGGTGGACAATGAGCAGTTCTTC,CASSTSRTGAVDNEQFF
TRBD1,.,13,TRBV27,TRBJ2-3,TGTGCCAGCAGCAAGACAGGGATAGATACGCAGTATTTT,CASSKTGIDTQYF
.,few,15,TRBV4-1,TRBJ1-2,TGCGCCAGCAGCCAAACGCGGGCCGCGGTGGAGGGCTACACCTTC,CASSQTRAAVEGYTF
.,once,13,TRBV11-2,TRBJ1-1,TGTGCCAGCAGCTTAGATCAGGGGACTGAAGCTTTCTTT,CASSLDQGTEAFF
.,few,13,TRBV5-4,TRBJ2-1,TGTGCCAGCGCGGAGGGCCCCTACAATGAGCAGTTCTTC,CASAEGPYNEQFF
TRBD2,.,17,TRBV28,TRBJ2-4,TGTGCCAGCACGGGGACTAGCGGGGTCCCCAGTCAAAACATTCAGTACTTC,CASTGTSGVPSQNIQYF
TRBD2,.,16,TRBV9,TRBJ2-1,TGTGCCAGCAGCGCCTTAGCGGGAGGATCCTACAATGAGCAGTTCTTC,CASSALAGGSYNEQFF
.,once,11,TRBV28,TRBJ2-7,TGTGCCAGCAGCCGTAGCTACGAGCAGTACTTC,CASSRSYEQYF
.,.,11,TRBV20-1,TRBJ2-7,TGCAGTGCTAACCGCAGGGACGAGCAGTACTTC,CSANRRDEQYF
.,once,15,TRBV4-2,TRBJ1-2,TGTGCCAGCAGCCCCACAGGGTCGAACGACTATGGCTACACCTTC,CASSPTGSNDYGYTF
TRBD1,.,14,TRBV29-1,TRBJ1-4,TGCAGCGTTTTTGAGACAGGGGCTAATGAAAAACTGTTTTTT,CSVFETGANEKLFF
TRBD2,.,20,TRBV4-1,TRBJ2-1,TGCGCCAGCAGCCCACTGGGACTAGCGGTCACAAGGAGCTCCTACAATGAGCAGTTCTTC,CASSPLGLAVTRSSYNEQFF